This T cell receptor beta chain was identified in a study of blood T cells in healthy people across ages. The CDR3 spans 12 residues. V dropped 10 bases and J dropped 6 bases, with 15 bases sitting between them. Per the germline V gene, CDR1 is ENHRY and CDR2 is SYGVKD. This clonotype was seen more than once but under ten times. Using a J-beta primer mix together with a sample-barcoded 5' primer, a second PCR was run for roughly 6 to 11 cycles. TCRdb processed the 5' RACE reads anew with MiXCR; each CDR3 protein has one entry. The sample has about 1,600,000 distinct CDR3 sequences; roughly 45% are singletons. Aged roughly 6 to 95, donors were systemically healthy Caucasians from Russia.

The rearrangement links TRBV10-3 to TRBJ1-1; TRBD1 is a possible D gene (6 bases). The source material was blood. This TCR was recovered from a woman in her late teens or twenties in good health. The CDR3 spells CATQGPGAEAFF. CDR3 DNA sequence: TGTGCCACCCAGGGGCCCGGTGCTGAAGCTTTCTTT.